Listed below are T cell receptor beta chains from one sample, sequenced in a study of Tregs in tolerant kidney transplant recipients. The data were produced by immunoSEQ multiplex PCR, yet TCRdb's version contains in-frame clones alone and is incomplete. The sample records around 70,000 clones, roughly 92% being singletons. Specimen: CD8+ T cells from blood, collected before the transplant. The receptors were gathered from a human donor who received a combined kidney and bone marrow transplant. Both conserved end residues are part of each CDR3. D genes are given only for firm matches. Clone size is given for some rows only: seen once, a few or many times, or a class if the clone is expanded.

CASGLAGFGEAFF TGTGCTAGTGGTTTAGCCGGGTTTGGGGAAGCTTTCTTT TRBJ1-1 . TRBV12-5 .
CASSVLTSGTWETQYF TGTGCCAGCAGCGTGTTGACTAGCGGGACTTGGGAGACCCAGTACTTC TRBJ2-5 . TRBV9 TRBD2
CASSQEYLLATVRYGYTF TGCGCCAGCAGCCAAGAATACCTCCTAGCGACAGTTCGCTATGGCTACACCTTC TRBJ1-2 . TRBV4-3 .
CASSSTESYEQYF TGCGCCAGCAGCTCGACAGAATCCTACGAGCAGTACTTC TRBJ2-7 . TRBV5-1 .
CASSLGWGQVINNEQFF TGTGCCAGCAGCTTAGGGTGGGGGCAAGTTATCAACAATGAGCAGTTCTTC TRBJ2-1 once TRBV7-6 .
CASSHPGTTSNEQFF TGTGCCAGCAGCCATCCCGGGACTACCTCCAATGAGCAGTTCTTC TRBJ2-1 . TRBV7-9 TRBD2
CATALGGTTFYEQYF TGTGCCACCGCTCTGGGGGGGACTACCTTCTACGAGCAGTACTTC TRBJ2-7 once TRBV7-9 TRBD2
CAWSVWTGVRTEAFF TGTGCCTGGAGTGTCTGGACAGGGGTTCGCACTGAAGCTTTCTTT TRBJ1-1 once TRBV30 TRBD1
CASRPAGGGRVNTEAFF TGTGCCAGCAGACCCGCAGGAGGGGGCAGGGTGAACACTGAAGCTTTCTTT TRBJ1-1 . TRBV13 TRBD1
CASSYDRDSRNTIYF TGTGCCAGCAGTTACGACAGGGATAGCAGAAACACCATATATTTT TRBJ1-3 . TRBV6-5 TRBD1
CASSPGTGGWGTEAFF TGCGCCAGCAGCCCAGGGACAGGGGGCTGGGGCACTGAAGCTTTCTTT TRBJ1-1 few TRBV5-1 TRBD1
CASSFSGGAYGYTF TGTGCCAGCAGCTTTAGCGGGGGCGCGTATGGCTACACCTTC TRBJ1-2 once TRBV5-6 .
CASSPRLAGVYNEQFF TGTGCCAGCAGCCCCCGTTTAGCGGGAGTCTACAATGAGCAGTTCTTC TRBJ2-1 . TRBV7-2 TRBD2
CATSTYSNQPQHF TGTGCCACCAGCACCTATAGCAATCAGCCCCAGCATTTT TRBJ1-5 . TRBV15 .
CASSQGEARGDTQYF TGTGCCAGCAGCCAAGGAGAAGCTCGGGGGGATACGCAGTATTTT TRBJ2-3 . TRBV14 .
CASSVGASSYNSPLHF TGTGCCAGCAGTGTTGGGGCCAGCTCCTATAATTCACCCCTCCACTTT TRBJ1-6 . TRBV2 .
CPNTPQADRRRGLANEQYF TGTCCTAACACCCCCCAAGCTGATAGGAGAAGGGGGTTGGCCAACGAGCAGTACTTC TRBJ2-7 . TRBV21-1 .
CASSRGDEQYF TGTGCCAGCAGCCGGGGGGACGAGCAGTACTTC TRBJ2-7 . TRBV16 .
CTSSPRTVGTYEQYF TGTACCAGCAGCCCTCGGACAGTCGGGACCTACGAGCAGTACTTC TRBJ2-7 once TRBV13 .
CASSTGGQGAGGYTF TGTGCCAGCAGCACAGGGGGACAGGGGGCCGGTGGCTACACCTTC TRBJ1-2 once TRBV7-3 TRBD1
CASSLVGQGAYNEQFF TGTGCCAGCAGCTTAGTCGGACAGGGGGCCTACAATGAGCAGTTCTTC TRBJ2-1 once TRBV7-2 TRBD1
CASSQVREGVSGNTIYF TGCGCCAGCAGCCAAGTCCGAGAGGGAGTCTCTGGAAACACCATATATTTT TRBJ1-3 once TRBV4-3 .
CASSFSIGGQVGEQYF TGTGCCAGCAGTTTTTCTATAGGGGGACAAGTAGGCGAGCAGTACTTC TRBJ2-7 . TRBV28 .
CASSWNRANYGYTF TGTGCCAGCAGCTGGAACCGGGCTAACTATGGCTACACCTTC TRBJ1-2 . TRBV5-4 .
CASSWISGSPGNEQYF TGTGCCAGCAGCTGGATTAGCGGGAGTCCGGGAAACGAGCAGTACTTC TRBJ2-7 . TRBV7-8 TRBD2
CASSQRGSYEQYF TGCGCCAGCAGCCAACGGGGAAGCTACGAGCAGTACTTC TRBJ2-7 . TRBV4-1 .
CATSRARSYDNEQFF TGTGCCACCAGCAGAGCCCGCTCCTACGACAATGAGCAGTTCTTC TRBJ2-1 . TRBV15 .
CSVEVPGYEKLFF TGCAGCGTTGAAGTTCCGGGGTATGAAAAACTGTTTTTT TRBJ1-4 . TRBV29-1 .
CASIGWGEPYEQYF TGTGCCAGCATCGGGTGGGGGGAGCCCTACGAGCAGTACTTC TRBJ2-7 . TRBV27 .
CASSVEDSAGGAYEQYF TGTGCCAGCAGCGTAGAAGATTCGGCGGGAGGGGCCTACGAGCAGTACTTC TRBJ2-7 . TRBV9 TRBD2
CASTLGGTANYGYTF TGTGCCAGCACCTTGGGAGGAACAGCTAACTATGGCTACACCTTC TRBJ1-2 . TRBV9 .
CASSLMGLAGPHEQYF TGTGCCAGCAGCTTAATGGGGCTAGCGGGACCCCACGAGCAGTACTTC TRBJ2-7 . TRBV7-2 TRBD2
CASSHRLAGGEQYF TGTGCCAGCAGCCACCGACTAGCGGGGGGCGAGCAGTACTTC TRBJ2-7 . TRBV7-9 TRBD2
CASSQFQSNQPQHF TGCGCCAGCAGCCAATTTCAGAGCAATCAGCCCCAGCATTTT TRBJ1-5 . TRBV4-1 .
CASSFLDTNYEQYF TGTGCCAGCAGTTTTTTAGACACCAACTACGAGCAGTACTTC TRBJ2-7 . TRBV28 .
CASSLEGTGGNEQFF TGCGCCAGCAGCTTGGAAGGGACAGGGGGCAATGAGCAGTTCTTC TRBJ2-1 . TRBV5-1 TRBD1
CASSLTGMNTEAFF TGTGCCAGCAGCTTAACCGGTATGAACACTGAAGCTTTCTTT TRBJ1-1 . TRBV7-3 .
CASAFLLAGGPFNEQFF TGTGCCAGCGCGTTCCTACTAGCGGGAGGGCCGTTCAATGAGCAGTTCTTC TRBJ2-1 . TRBV27 TRBD2
CASSVDSGISYEQYF TGTGCCAGCAGCGTAGATTCAGGGATCTCCTACGAGCAGTACTTC TRBJ2-7 . TRBV9 .
CASSVYDTGFGELFF TGTGCCAGCAGCGTGTATGACACAGGGTTCGGGGAGCTGTTTTTT TRBJ2-2 . TRBV9 .
CASSLVASGNYYEQYF TGTGCCAGCAGCTTAGTTGCAAGCGGGAACTACTACGAGCAGTACTTC TRBJ2-7 . TRBV7-8 TRBD2
CASMPIAEDNEQFF TGTGCCAGCATGCCGATAGCGGAGGACAATGAGCAGTTCTTC TRBJ2-1 . TRBV27 .
CASSLVTWTSGSRDTQYF TGTGCCAGCAGCTTAGTAACCTGGACTAGCGGGAGTCGGGATACGCAGTATTTT TRBJ2-3 . TRBV7-2 TRBD2
CASSLGTSPHEQYF TGTGCCAGCAGCCTTGGGACTAGTCCCCACGAGCAGTACTTC TRBJ2-7 . TRBV9 TRBD2
CASSLPVAGPTSTGELFF TGTGCCAGCAGCCTACCCGTTGCGGGACCGACAAGCACCGGGGAGCTGTTTTTT TRBJ2-2 . TRBV5-6 .
CASSLLAGQETQYF TGTGCCAGCAGCTTACTAGCGGGACAAGAGACCCAGTACTTC TRBJ2-5 . TRBV9 TRBD2
CASSLKGVNTGELFF TGTGCCAGCAGCTTAAAAGGGGTCAACACCGGGGAGCTGTTTTTT TRBJ2-2 . TRBV7-6 .
CASSHSVNTGELFF TGCGCCAGCAGCCATAGCGTGAACACCGGGGAGCTGTTTTTT TRBJ2-2 . TRBV4-3 .
CASSQGVYRGQSPLHF TGTGCCAGCAGCCAAGGGGTCTACAGGGGGCAATCACCCCTCCACTTT TRBJ1-6 . TRBV14 TRBD1
CASRQQGTEAFF TGTGCCAGTAGGCAACAGGGCACTGAAGCTTTCTTT TRBJ1-1 . TRBV19 .
CASSSTGGGYEQYF TGTGCCAGCAGCTCAACAGGGGGCGGATACGAGCAGTACTTC TRBJ2-7 . TRBV7-2 TRBD1
CAVARTPRYNEQFF TGCGCCGTAGCCCGGACACCCAGATACAATGAGCAGTTCTTC TRBJ2-1 . TRBV10-1 .
CASRRNMNTEAFF TGTGCCAGCAGGCGAAATATGAACACTGAAGCTTTCTTT TRBJ1-1 . TRBV2 .
CASSQEDRGSQPQHF TGTGCCAGCAGCCAAGAGGACCGGGGGAGTCAGCCCCAGCATTTT TRBJ1-5 . TRBV4-2 .